This T cell receptor (beta chain) originates from a study of CD8 T cells in Susac syndrome. Blood CD8+ and CD4+ T cells underwent high-throughput TCR beta sequencing. Treatment-naive patients with stable or active relapsing-remitting disease were the multiple sclerosis controls. TEMRA cells were FACS-enriched, and CD8+ and CD4+ T cells were isolated negatively. Random-hexamer reverse transcription was applied to roughly 0.5 to 1 ug RNA. An immunoSEQ multiplex PCR amplified TCR beta CDR3 over 54 Vbeta and 13 Jbeta. TCRdb passed the immunoSEQ multiplex PCR reads through MiXCR, listing each CDR3 protein once. The sample contains some 190,000 distinct CDR3 sequences, approximately 94% of which appear only once. The sequence derives from a human donor with multiple sclerosis. Input material: CD4+ T cells from PBMCs.

The CDR3 here is CAPGGQETQYF. The CDR3 nucleotides are TGTGCCCCAGGGGGCCAAGAGACCCAGTACTTC. V and J are TRBV24-1 and TRBJ2-5, with 7 bases aligning to TRBD1. V shed 12 bases and J 1 base; nucleotides not matched to a gene: 1. Germline values: CDR1 KGHDR, CDR2 SFDVKD. The CDR3 is 11 residues long.